This TCR beta chain was identified in a study of CXCR3-negative and CXCR3-positive naive CD8 T cells (dated by TCRdb to the late 2010s). Looking at the study overall: In total, around 150 million TRB reads were obtained, or roughly 1.5 +/- 0.3 million reads per library. Diversity and physicochemical repertoire analyses were performed on some eleven donors pooled from two independent experiments. Naive subsets from 5 or 6 donors and memory cells from 3 donors were included in the TRBV-TRBJ cluster analysis. What the authors observed across the whole study: TRB CDR3s from CXCR3-positive naive cells showed higher hydrophobicity (lower Kidera factor 4), lower energy, and higher strength and volume indices than CXCR3-negative naive cells. TRBV-TRBJ usage was similar between naive CXCR3-negative and CXCR3-positive cells from the same donor, while memory cells showed distinct patterns. Both naive subsets had comparably high repertoire diversity, while memory CD8+ T cells had much lower repertoire diversity. Because CXCR3 expression was partially decreased after cryopreservation, freshly isolated PBMCs were used for most assays. Because surface CD5, which is linked to self-reactivity in mice, was comparable between the naive subsets, TCR interaction strength was also inferred from TRB CDR3 physicochemical properties.

Sequencing took place on a NextSeq 550. The Human TCR Profiling Kit (MiLaboratory) was used to prepare UMI-labeled 5' RACE TRB cDNA libraries. cDNA synthesis used the entire amount of extracted RNA, and PCR amplification then used the entire amount of cDNA produced. Libraries were prepared in parallel using an identical number of PCR cycles. Per the authors' processing: With a minimum of two reads required per UMI, MIGEC and MiXCR pulled out about 49,000 +/- 11,000 unique UMI-labeled TRB cDNA molecules from each library. On average, each library contained approximately 40,000 +/- 10,000 functional in-frame TRB CDR3 nucleotide clonotypes without stop codons. After each sample was downsampled to 5000 UMI-labeled TRB molecules, VDJtools was used to calculate diversity metrics such as normalized Shannon-Wiener and Chao1. VDJtools was used to calculate clonotype-size-weighted physicochemical properties of the central five CDR3 residues, namely interaction energy, strength, volume and Kidera factor 4. TCRdb reprocessed the reads into one record per CDR3 protein sequence, lacking DNA. For this entry, the V and J calls and clone size follow TCRdb and not the study's own pipeline. The table kept for this sample lists tens of thousands of distinct CDR3 sequences. Roughly 0.59% of the sample is in the top ten clones.

Concerning this clonotype itself: There is no known antigen for this receptor.

Each CD8+ T cell subset was flow-sorted in triplicate, with over 250,000 cells per subset placed directly into RLT lysis buffer. Naive CD8+ T cells were defined stringently as CD45RO-CCR7+CD27+CD95- to exclude memory contaminants. Peripheral blood mononuclear cells were isolated from buffy coats using standard density gradient centrifugation. Naive CXCR3-negative and CXCR3-positive CD8+ T cells were flow-sorted on a FACSAria III. Total RNA was extracted from sorted cells with an RNeasy Mini Kit. What was sequenced was naive CXCR3+ CD8+ T cells from blood. The cell subset or site label on this specimen signifies: CD45RO-CCR7+CD27+CD95- naive CD8+ T cells expressing CXCR3 (TNR3+). The clonotype was recovered from a human donor in good health. Some clones in this sample may be carry-over from other donors' samples.

For the CDR3, the sequence is CASSQVRSGEDTQYF. This chain is built from TRBV4-3 and TRBJ2-3; with no DNA, the TCRdb D assignment of TRBD1 cannot be verified. The CDR3, from cysteine to phenylalanine, totals 15 residues. No DNA has been recorded. CDR1 is given as LGHNA and CDR2 as YSLEER, both from the germline V gene.